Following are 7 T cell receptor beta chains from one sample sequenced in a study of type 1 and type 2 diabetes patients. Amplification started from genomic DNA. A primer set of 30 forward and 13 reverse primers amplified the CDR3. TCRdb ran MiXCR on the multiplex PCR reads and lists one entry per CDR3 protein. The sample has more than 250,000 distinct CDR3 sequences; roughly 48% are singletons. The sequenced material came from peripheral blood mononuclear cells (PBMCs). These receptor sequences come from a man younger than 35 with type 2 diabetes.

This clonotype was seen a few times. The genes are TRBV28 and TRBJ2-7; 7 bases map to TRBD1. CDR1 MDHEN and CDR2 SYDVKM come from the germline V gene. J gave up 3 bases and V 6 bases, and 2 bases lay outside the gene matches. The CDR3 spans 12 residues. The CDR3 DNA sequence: TGTGCCAGCAGGCGACAGGGCTACGAGCAGTACTTC. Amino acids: CASRRQGYEQYF.

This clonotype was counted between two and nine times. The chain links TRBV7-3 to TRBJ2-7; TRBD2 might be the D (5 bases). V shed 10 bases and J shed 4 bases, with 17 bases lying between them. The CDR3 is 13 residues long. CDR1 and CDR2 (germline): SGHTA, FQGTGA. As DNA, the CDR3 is TGTGCCACCAGTGATTTAGAGGGATACGAGCAGTACTTC. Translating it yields CATSDLEGYEQYF.

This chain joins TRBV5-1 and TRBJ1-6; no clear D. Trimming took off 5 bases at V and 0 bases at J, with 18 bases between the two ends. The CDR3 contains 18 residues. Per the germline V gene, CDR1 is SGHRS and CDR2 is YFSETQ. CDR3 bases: TGCGCCAGCAGTCTAGCGCCGGGGATGAGCTCCTATAATTCACCCCTCCACTTT. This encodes CASSLAPGMSSYNSPLHF.

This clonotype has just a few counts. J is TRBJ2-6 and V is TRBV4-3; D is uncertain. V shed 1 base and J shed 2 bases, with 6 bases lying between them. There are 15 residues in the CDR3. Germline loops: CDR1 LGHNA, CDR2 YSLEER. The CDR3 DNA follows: TGCGCCAGCAGCCAAGGTTCAGCTGGGGCCAACGTCCTGACTTTC. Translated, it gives CASSQGSAGANVLTF.

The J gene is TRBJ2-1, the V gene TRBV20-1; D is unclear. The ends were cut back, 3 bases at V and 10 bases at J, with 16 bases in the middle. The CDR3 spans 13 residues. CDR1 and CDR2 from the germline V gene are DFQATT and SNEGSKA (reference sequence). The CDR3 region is CSARTPLGQEQFF. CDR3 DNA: TGCAGTGCTAGGACTCCCCTGGGTCAAGAGCAGTTCTTC.

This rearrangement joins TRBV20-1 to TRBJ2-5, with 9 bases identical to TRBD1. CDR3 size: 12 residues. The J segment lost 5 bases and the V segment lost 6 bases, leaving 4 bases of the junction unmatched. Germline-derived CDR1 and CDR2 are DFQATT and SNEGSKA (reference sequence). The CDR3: CSATTGGETQYF. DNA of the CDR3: TGCAGTGCCACGACAGGGGGGGAGACCCAGTACTTC.

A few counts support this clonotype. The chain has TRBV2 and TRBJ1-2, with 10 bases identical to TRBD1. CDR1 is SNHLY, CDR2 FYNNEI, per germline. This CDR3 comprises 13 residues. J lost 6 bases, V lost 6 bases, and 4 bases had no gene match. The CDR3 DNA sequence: TGTGCCAGCAGGGTCGACAGGGGGCATGGCTACACCTTC. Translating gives CASRVDRGHGYTF.